The 21 T cell receptor beta chains listed next were all sequenced from one sample in a study of OX40 agonist ivuxolimab in advanced cancers. Method: immunoSEQ multiplex PCR; TCRdb's copy keeps in-frame clones and lacks some. The repertoire includes some 66,000 clones, 87% of them detected once, and approximately 0.4% sits in the top ten. The sequences come from CD4+ or CD8+ T cells sorted from blood, collected in a trial of the OX40 agonist ivuxolimab. The receptors were sampled from an adult with an advanced solid tumor such as melanoma, head and neck, liver or kidney cancer.

The count of this clone is one. This chain connects TRBV6-5 to TRBJ1-1, with D tentatively TRBD1 (5 bases). From germline, CDR1 is MNHEY and CDR2 SVGAGI. This CDR3 is 15 amino acids long. V was clipped by 6 bases and J by 5 bases, with 19 bases between them. In DNA form, the CDR3 reads TGTGCCAGCAGACGGGGCCTCCAAATGAGGACTGAAGCTTTCTTT. It specifies CASRRGLQMRTEAFF.

The genes are TRBV10-1 and TRBJ2-3; D not resolved. Trimming cost V 6 bases and J 2 bases, with 15 bases left between them. This CDR3 has 15 residues. Germline V gene sequence: CDR1 WNHNN, CDR2 SYGVQD (reference sequence). In nucleotides, the CDR3 is TGCGCCAGCAGGGCTGGCTCGTCCACCACAGATACGCAGTATTTT. Translation gives CASRAGSSTTDTQYF.

This clone appeared a few times. This chain links TRBV29-1 with TRBJ2-3; D gene ambiguous. The CDR3 has 14 residues. CDR1 SQVTM and CDR2 ANQGSEA come from the germline V gene. Trimming shortened V by 4 bases and J by 0 bases, and 11 bases separated the two germline ends. CDR3 coding DNA: TGCAGCGTTGGTAACGGACGGAGCACAGATACGCAGTATTTT. Translation: CSVGNGRSTDTQYF.

J is TRBJ1-1 and V is TRBV15; a possible D gene is TRBD1 (6 bases). In germline, CDR1 is LNHNV, CDR2 YYDKDF (reference sequence). V lost 0 bases, J lost 8 bases, and 16 bases lay in between. This CDR3 is built from 15 residues. CDR3 protein: CATSRDPDRPVEAFF. The DNA of the CDR3 is TGTGCCACCAGCAGAGATCCTGACAGGCCTGTCGAAGCTTTCTTT.

The rearrangement uses TRBV2 and TRBJ2-2; D might be TRBD2 (6 bases). Germline CDR1 reads SNHLY; CDR2 reads FYNNEI. The V end was cut by 8 bases, the J end by 0 bases, with 10 bases between. This CDR3 is built from 14 residues. The CDR3 region has the DNA TGTGCCAGCGCGGGACGTTCGAACACCGGGGAGCTGTTTTTT. As protein: CASAGRSNTGELFF.

The chain carries TRBV5-6 and TRBJ1-2; D not certain. Germline lookup yields CDR1 SGHDT and CDR2 YYEEEE. V shed 2 bases and J shed 3 bases, with 11 bases lying between them. The CDR3 has 14 amino acids. For the CDR3, the DNA is TGTGCCAGCAGCTTACAGCTCCGGGACTATGGCTACACCTTC. Translation gives CASSLQLRDYGYTF.

This chain uses TRBV9 with TRBJ1-3, with D possibly being TRBD1 (6 bases). CDR1 and CDR2 from the germline V gene are SGDLS and YYNGEE. CDR3 length: 16 residues. The ends were cut back, 4 bases at V and 0 bases at J, with 14 bases in the middle. The CDR3 sequence is CASSKQGLYSGNTIYF. CDR3 sequence (DNA): TGTGCCAGCAGCAAACAGGGCCTTTACTCTGGAAACACCATATATTTT.

This clone was seen more than once but under ten times. This chain links TRBV6-5 with TRBJ1-5; possibly TRBD1 for D (5 bases). This CDR3 is 14 amino acids long. Trimming pared 6 bases from V and 5 bases from J, leaving 14 bases between. Germline lookup yields CDR1 MNHEY and CDR2 SVGAGI. The chain's CDR3 is CASSPTGAHQPQHF. The CDR3 DNA reads as TGTGCCAGCAGCCCGACCGGGGCTCATCAGCCCCAGCATTTT.

The genes are TRBV25-1 and TRBJ1-2; a weak D match, TRBD1 (5 bases). CDR3 size: 14 residues. The ends were cut back, 0 bases at V and 4 bases at J, with 9 bases in the middle. The germline V gene has CDR1 MGHDK and CDR2 SYGVNS. The CDR3 protein is CASSEYRRGYGYTF. CDR3 DNA sequence: TGTGCCAGCAGTGAATATCGGAGGGGCTATGGCTACACCTTC.

The rearrangement uses TRBV7-2 and TRBJ2-2; 10 bases match TRBD1. J was trimmed by 5 bases and V by 5 bases; bases with no gene match: 8. The CDR3 has 16 amino acids. Germline CDR1 is SGHTA and CDR2 is FQGNSA. The CDR3 sequence: CASSQRTGGYTGELFF. The CDR3 region has the DNA TGTGCCAGCAGCCAAAGGACAGGGGGGTATACCGGGGAGCTGTTTTTT.

The V gene is TRBV15, the J gene TRBJ2-3; tentative D call: TRBD1 (6 bases). Germline V gene lookup returns CDR1 LNHNV and CDR2 YYDKDF (reference sequence). The V and J ends lost 3 bases and 2 bases respectively, with 12 bases between them. The CDR3 totals 15 residues. The CDR3 coding sequence is TGTGCCACCAGCAGCTTCCAGGGGCCCACAGATACGCAGTATTTT. Amino acids: CATSSFQGPTDTQYF.

The chain combines TRBV21-1 with TRBJ2-3; the table assigns TRBD1, which was not confirmed against the DNA. TRBV21-1 has pseudogene status. The CDR3 length is 15 residues. CDR3 DNA sequence: TGTGCCAGCAGCCGAACAGGGGGCGGCACAGATACGCAGTATTTT. Its translation: CASSRTGGGTDTQYF.

The rearrangement joins TRBV21-1 to TRBJ2-1; the table's D call TRBD1 went unverified against the DNA. TRBV21-1 represents a pseudogene. The CDR3 is made up of 15 amino acids. CDR3 nucleotides: TGTGCCAGCAGCAAAAAAGGGGGTGATCCCAATGAGCAGTTCTTC. Amino acids: CASSKKGGDPNEQFF.

The genes are TRBV25-1 and TRBJ2-7; TRBD1 matches at 8 bases. Germline CDR1 is MGHDK and CDR2 is SYGVNS. The CDR3 totals 13 residues. V lost 4 bases, J lost 3 bases, and 2 bases stayed unmatched. The CDR3 sequence is CASSGGQGYEQYF. The CDR3 bases are TGTGCCAGCAGTGGCGGACAGGGCTACGAGCAGTACTTC.

This clone has just a few counts. Other nucleotide sequences from this sample produce the same CDR3. V and J are TRBV5-1 and TRBJ2-1, with D tentatively TRBD1 (5 bases). The V end was cut by 0 bases, the J end by 5 bases, with 6 bases between. This CDR3 is built from 13 residues. Germline CDR1 SGHRS, CDR2 YFSETQ. The CDR3 sequence: CASSLAGNNEQFF. The DNA for the CDR3 is TGCGCCAGCAGCTTGGCAGGGAACAATGAGCAGTTCTTC.

This clone was seen more than once but under ten times. The chain employs TRBV7-6 and TRBJ2-7; maybe TRBD1 (5 bases). The germline V gene encodes CDR1 SGHVS and CDR2 FNYEAQ. The CDR3 is 12 amino acids. The V end lost 3 bases, the J end lost 5 bases, and 8 bases lay between the germline ends. The CDR3 sequence: CASSLLGDEQYF. CDR3 nucleotides: TGTGCCAGCAGCTTGCTAGGGGACGAGCAGTACTTC.

The chain recombines TRBV12-5 with TRBJ2-7; D uncertain. The CDR3 spans 19 residues. Deletions cut 4 bases from V and 0 bases from J, with 25 bases between. Germline CDR1 LGHNT, CDR2 FRNRAP. The CDR3 is CASGSSPRADFSSSYEQYF. The CDR3 DNA follows: TGTGCTAGTGGTTCCTCCCCAAGGGCTGATTTTTCTTCCTCCTACGAGCAGTACTTC.

The V call is TRBV11-2, the J call TRBJ1-1, with TRBD1 matching over 9 bases. The CDR3 runs 19 residues. Germline V gene lookup returns CDR1 SGHAT and CDR2 FQNNGV. J gave up 3 bases and V 2 bases, and 16 bases lay outside the gene matches. In nucleotides, the CDR3 is TGTGCCAGCAGCTTATTTAGGGGAGGGGACAGGGAAGTCGACACTGAAGCTTTCTTT. It is translated as CASSLFRGGDREVDTEAFF.

The chain combines TRBV20-1 with TRBJ2-7, with a weak D call TRBD2 (5 bases). V gave up 2 bases and J gave up 4 bases, with 6 bases separating them. Germline assignment: CDR1 DFQATT and CDR2 SNEGSKA (reference sequence). This CDR3 spans 11 amino acids. The DNA for the CDR3 is TGCAGTGCTAGAAGCGGTTACGAGCAGTACTTC. This encodes CSARSGYEQYF.

Worth noting for this clone: At one of its ends the junction is not consistent with the germline gene, which may arise from a read error. This chain uses TRBV5-6 with TRBJ2-1, with 10 bases aligning to TRBD1. CDR3 length: 16 amino acids. The V gene's germline CDR1 is SGHDT and CDR2 YYEEEE. CDR3 nucleotide sequence: TGTGCCAGCAGTTTGGGACAGGGGACTCTCTACAATGAGCAGTTCTTC. It codes for CASSLGQGTLYNEQFF.

The chain has TRBV7-9 and TRBJ2-7; D is tentatively TRBD1 or TRBD2 (5 bases each). Germline assignment: CDR1 SEHNR and CDR2 FQNEAQ (reference sequence). This CDR3 has 16 amino acids. Trimming took 3 bases from V and 0 from J, leaving 15 bases between them. The CDR3 coding sequence is TGTGCCAGCAGCTTTACGGGGACGGGACCCTCCTACGAGCAGTACTTC. Translating it yields CASSFTGTGPSYEQYF.